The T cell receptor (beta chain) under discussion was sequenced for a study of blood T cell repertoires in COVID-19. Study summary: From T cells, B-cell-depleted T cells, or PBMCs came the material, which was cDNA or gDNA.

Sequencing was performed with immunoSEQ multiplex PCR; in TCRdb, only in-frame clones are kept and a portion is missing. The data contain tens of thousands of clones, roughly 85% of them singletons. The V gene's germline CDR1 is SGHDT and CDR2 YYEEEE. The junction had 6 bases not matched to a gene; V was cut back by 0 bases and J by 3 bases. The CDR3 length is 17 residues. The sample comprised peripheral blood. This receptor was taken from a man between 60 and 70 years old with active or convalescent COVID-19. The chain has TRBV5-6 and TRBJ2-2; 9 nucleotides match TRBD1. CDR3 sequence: CASSLAHRGLDTGELFF. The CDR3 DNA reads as TGTGCCAGCAGCTTGGCCCACAGGGGGCTTGACACCGGGGAGCTGTTTTTT.